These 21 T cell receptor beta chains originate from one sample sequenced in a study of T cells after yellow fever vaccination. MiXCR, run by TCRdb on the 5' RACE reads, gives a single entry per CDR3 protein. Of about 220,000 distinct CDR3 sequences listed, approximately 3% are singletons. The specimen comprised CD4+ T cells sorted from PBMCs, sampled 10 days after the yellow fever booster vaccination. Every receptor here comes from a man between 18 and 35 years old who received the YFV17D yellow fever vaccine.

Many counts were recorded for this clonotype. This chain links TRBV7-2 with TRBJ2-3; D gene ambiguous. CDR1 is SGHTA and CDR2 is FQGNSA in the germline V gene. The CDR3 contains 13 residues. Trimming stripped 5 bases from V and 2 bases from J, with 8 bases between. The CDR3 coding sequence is TGTGCCAGCAGCCCAACCCACACAGATACGCAGTATTTT. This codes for CASSPTHTDTQYF.

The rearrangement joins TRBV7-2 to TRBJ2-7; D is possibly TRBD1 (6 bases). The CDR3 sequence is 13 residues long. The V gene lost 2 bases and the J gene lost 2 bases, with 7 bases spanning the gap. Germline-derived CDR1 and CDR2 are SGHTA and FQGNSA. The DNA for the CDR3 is TGTGCCAGCAGCTTAAGGGACACCTACGAGCAGTACGTC. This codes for CASSLRDTYEQYV.

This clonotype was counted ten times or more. CDR3 nucleotide sequence: TGCGCCAGCAGCTTAGGGACAGGCTTAAATGAGCAGTTCTTC. Amino acid sequence: CASSLGTGLNEQFF. The chain links TRBV5-1 to TRBJ2-1, with 8 positions matching TRBD1. CDR1 and CDR2 from the germline V gene are SGHRS and YFSETQ. The CDR3 is made up of 14 amino acids. The junction had 5 bases not matched to a gene; V was cut back by 2 bases and J by 7 bases.

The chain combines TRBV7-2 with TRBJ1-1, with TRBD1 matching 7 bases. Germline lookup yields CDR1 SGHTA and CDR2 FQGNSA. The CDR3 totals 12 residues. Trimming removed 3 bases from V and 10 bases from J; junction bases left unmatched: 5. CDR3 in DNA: TGTGCCAGCAGCTTCAGCAGGGGGGTAGCTTTCTTT. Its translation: CASSFSRGVAFF. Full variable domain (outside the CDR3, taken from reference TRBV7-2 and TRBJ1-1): GAGVSQSPSNKVTEKGKDVELRCDPISGHTALYWYRQSLGQGLEFLIYFQGNSAPDKSGLPSDRFSAERTGGSVSTLTIQRTQQEDSAVYLCASSFSRGVAFFGQGTRLTVV.

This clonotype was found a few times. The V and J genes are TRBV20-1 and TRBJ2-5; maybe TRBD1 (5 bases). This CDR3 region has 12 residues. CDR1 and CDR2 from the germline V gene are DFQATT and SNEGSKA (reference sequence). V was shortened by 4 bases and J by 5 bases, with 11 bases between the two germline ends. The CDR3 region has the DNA TGCAGTGCTACGGACATCGGGGAGACCCAGTACTTC. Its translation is CSATDIGETQYF.

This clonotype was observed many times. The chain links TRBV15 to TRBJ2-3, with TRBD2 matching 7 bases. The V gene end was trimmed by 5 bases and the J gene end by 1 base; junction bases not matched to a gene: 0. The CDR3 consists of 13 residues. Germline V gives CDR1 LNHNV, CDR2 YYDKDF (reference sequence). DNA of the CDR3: TGTGCCACCAGCCGGGGGGGCACAGATACGCAGTATTTT. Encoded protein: CATSRGGTDTQYF.

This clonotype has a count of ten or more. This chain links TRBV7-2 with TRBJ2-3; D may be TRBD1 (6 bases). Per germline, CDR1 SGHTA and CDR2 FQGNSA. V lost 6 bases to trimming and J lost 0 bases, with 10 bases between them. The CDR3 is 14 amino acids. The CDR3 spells CASRRTASTDTQYF. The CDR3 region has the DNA TGTGCCAGCAGGAGGACAGCTAGCACAGATACGCAGTATTTT. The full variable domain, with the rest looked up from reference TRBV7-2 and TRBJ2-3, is GAGVSQSPSNKVTEKGKDVELRCDPISGHTALYWYRQSLGQGLEFLIYFQGNSAPDKSGLPSDRFSAERTGGSVSTLTIQRTQQEDSAVYLCASRRTASTDTQYFGPGTRLTVL.

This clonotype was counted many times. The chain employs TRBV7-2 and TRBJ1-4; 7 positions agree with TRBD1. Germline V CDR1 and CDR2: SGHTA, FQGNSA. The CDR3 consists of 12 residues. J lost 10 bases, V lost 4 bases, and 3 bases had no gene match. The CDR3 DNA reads TGTGCCAGCAGCTCCCGGACAGGAAAACTGTTTTTT. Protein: CASSSRTGKLFF.

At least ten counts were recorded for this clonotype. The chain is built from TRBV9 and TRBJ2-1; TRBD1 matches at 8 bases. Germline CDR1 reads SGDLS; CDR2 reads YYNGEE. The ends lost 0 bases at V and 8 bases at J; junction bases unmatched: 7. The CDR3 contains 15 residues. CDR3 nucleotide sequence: TGTGCCAGCAGCGTAGGTCCAGGGGGCGGCTATGAGCAGTTCTTC. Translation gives CASSVGPGGGYEQFF. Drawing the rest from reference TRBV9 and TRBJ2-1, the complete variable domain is DSGVTQTPKHLITATGQRVTLRCSPRSGDLSVYWYQQSLDQGLQFLIQYYNGEERAKGNILERFSAQQFPDLHSELNLSSLELGDSALYFCASSVGPGGGYEQFFGPGTRLTVL.

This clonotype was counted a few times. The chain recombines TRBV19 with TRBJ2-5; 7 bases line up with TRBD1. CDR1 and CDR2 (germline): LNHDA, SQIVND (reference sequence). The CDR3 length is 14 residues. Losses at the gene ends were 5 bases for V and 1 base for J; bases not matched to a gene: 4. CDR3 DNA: TGTGCCAGTAGTGTGGACAGGATCCAAGAGACCCAGTACTTC. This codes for CASSVDRIQETQYF.

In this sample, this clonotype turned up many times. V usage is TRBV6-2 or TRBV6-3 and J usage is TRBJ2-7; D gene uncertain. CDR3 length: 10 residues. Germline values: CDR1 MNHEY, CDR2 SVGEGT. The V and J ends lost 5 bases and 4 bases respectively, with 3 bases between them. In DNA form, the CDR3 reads TGTGCCAGCAGTCATTACGAGCAGTACGTC. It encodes CASSHYEQYV.

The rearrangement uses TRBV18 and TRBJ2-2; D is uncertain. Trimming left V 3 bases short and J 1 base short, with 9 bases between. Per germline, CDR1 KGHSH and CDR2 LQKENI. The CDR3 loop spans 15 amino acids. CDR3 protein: CASSPLPMNTGELFF. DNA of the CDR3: TGTGCCAGCTCACCTCTTCCCATGAACACCGGGGAGCTGTTTTTT.

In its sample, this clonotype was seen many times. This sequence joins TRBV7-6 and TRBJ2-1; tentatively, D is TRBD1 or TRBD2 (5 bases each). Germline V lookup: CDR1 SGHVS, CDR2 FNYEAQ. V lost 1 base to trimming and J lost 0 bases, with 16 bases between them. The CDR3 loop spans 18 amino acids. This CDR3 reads CASSLGHGAISSYNEQFF. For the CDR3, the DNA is TGTGCCAGCAGCTTAGGGCACGGGGCGATAAGCTCCTACAATGAGCAGTTCTTC.

The CDR3 region is CATLRGYNEQFF. In DNA, the CDR3 is TGTGCCACCTTGAGGGGGTACAATGAGCAGTTCTTC. The chain combines TRBV28 with TRBJ2-1; D perhaps matches TRBD1 (6 bases). Trimming shortened V by 10 bases and J by 4 bases, and 11 bases separated the two germline ends. This CDR3 comprises 12 residues. The germline gives CDR1 MDHEN, CDR2 SYDVKM.

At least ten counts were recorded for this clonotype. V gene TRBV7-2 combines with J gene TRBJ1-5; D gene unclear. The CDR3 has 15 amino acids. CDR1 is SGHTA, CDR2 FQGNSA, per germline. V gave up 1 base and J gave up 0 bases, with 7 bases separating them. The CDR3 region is CASSLVGDSNQPQHF. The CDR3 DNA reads TGTGCCAGCAGCTTAGTAGGAGATAGCAATCAGCCCCAGCATTTT.

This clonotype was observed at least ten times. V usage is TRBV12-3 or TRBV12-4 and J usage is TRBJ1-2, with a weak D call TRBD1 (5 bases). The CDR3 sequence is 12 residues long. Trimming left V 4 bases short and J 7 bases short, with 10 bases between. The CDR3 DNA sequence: TGTGCCAGCAGTTCGGGACTTCTTGGCTACACCTTC. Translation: CASSSGLLGYTF.

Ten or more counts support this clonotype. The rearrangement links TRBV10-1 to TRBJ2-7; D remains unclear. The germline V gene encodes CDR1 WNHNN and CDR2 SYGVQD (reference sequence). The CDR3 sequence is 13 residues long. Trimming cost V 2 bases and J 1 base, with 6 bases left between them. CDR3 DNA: TGCGCCAGCAGTGAGCCAGAATCCTACGAGCAGTACTTC. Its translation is CASSEPESYEQYF.

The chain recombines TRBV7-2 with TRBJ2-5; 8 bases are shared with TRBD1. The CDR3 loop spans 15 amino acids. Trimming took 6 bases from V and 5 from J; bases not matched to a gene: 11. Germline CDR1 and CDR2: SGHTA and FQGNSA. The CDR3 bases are TGTGCCAGCAGAAGTGGACAGGGAGGCGTGGAGACCCAGTACTTC. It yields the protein CASRSGQGGVETQYF.

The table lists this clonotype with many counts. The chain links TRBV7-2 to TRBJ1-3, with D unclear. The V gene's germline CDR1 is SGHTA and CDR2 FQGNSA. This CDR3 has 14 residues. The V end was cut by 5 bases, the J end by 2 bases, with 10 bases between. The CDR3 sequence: CASSPIKPGNTIYF. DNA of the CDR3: TGTGCCAGCAGCCCGATTAAGCCTGGAAACACCATATATTTT.

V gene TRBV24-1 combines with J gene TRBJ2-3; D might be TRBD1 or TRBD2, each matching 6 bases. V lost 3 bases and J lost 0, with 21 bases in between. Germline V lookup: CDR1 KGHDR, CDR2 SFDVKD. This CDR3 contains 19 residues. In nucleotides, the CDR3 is TGTGCCACCAGTGATCCTCCTAATCGGGGGCGCCTAAGCACAGATACGCAGTATTTT. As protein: CATSDPPNRGRLSTDTQYF.

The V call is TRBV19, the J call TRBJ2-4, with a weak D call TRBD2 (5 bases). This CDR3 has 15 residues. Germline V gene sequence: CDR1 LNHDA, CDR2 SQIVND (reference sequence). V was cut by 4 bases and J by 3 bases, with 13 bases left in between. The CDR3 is CASSNILRGKNIQYF. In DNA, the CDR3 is TGTGCCAGTAGTAACATCCTCCGGGGCAAAAACATTCAGTACTTC. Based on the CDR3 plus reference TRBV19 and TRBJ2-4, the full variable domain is DGGITQSPKYLFRKEGQNVTLSCEQNLNHDAMYWYRQDPGQGLRLIYYSQIVNDFQKGDIAEGYSVSREKKESFPLTVTSAQKNPTAFYLCASSNILRGKNIQYFGAGTRLSVL.